The T cell receptor (beta chain) described here comes from a study of beta chain features in type 1 diabetes. Expressed TCRB transcripts got sequenced, as all isolated RNA was reverse transcribed. Generated by immunoSEQ multiplex PCR, the TCRdb table keeps only in-frame clones and is missing some. The sample lists about 340,000 clones, 7.5% to 9% occurring once. The germline V gene encodes CDR1 SGHVS and CDR2 FNYEAQ. V lost 3 bases and J lost 8, with 11 bases in between. This CDR3 region has 13 residues. There was one heparinised blood draw per donor, averaging about 100 mL. The rearrangement uses TRBV7-6 and TRBJ1-5; D is unclear. The sequencing sample was made of central memory CD4+ T cells from blood. This receptor was taken from a woman aged 18-35 years in good health. The CDR3 loop is CASSFGVDKPQHF. In nucleotides, the CDR3 is TGTGCCAGCAGCTTCGGGGTTGATAAGCCCCAGCATTTT.